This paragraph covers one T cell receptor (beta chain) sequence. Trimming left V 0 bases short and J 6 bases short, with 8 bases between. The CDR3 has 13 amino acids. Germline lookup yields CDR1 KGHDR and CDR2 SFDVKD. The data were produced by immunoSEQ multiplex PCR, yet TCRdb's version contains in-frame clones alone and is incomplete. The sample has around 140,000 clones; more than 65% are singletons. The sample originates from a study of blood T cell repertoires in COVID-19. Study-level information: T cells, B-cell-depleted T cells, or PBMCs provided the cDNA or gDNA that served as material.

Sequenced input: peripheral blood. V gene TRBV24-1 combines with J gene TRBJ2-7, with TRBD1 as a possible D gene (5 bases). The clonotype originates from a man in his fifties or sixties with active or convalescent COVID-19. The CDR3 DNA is TGTGCCACCAGTGATTTGAATACAGGCGAGCAGTACTTC. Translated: CATSDLNTGEQYF.